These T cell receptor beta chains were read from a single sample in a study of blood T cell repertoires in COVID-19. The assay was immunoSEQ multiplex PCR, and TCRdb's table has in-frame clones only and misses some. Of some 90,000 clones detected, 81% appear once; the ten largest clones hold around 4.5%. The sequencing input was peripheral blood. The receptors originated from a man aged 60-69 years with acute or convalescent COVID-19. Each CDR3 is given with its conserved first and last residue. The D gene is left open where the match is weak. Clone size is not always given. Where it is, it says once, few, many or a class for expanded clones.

CDR3aa: CASSQGSLSGRNQPQHF
CDR3nt: TGTGCCAGCAGCCAAGGGTCCTTGTCAGGGCGCAATCAGCCCCAGCATTTT
abundance: .
j_gene: TRBJ1-5
d_gene: .
v_gene: TRBV3-1/TRBV3-2
len: 17

CDR3aa: CASGGGQASIDTQYF
CDR3nt: TGTGCCAGCGGAGGAGGACAGGCGAGTATAGATACGCAGTATTTT
abundance: .
j_gene: TRBJ2-3
d_gene: TRBD1
v_gene: TRBV7-8
len: 15

CDR3aa: CASSYSLGQGASPLHF
CDR3nt: TGTGCCAGCAGTTACTCTTTGGGACAGGGGGCTTCACCCCTCCACTTT
abundance: .
j_gene: TRBJ1-6
d_gene: TRBD1
v_gene: TRBV6-5
len: 16

CDR3aa: CASSTPPDRPGPLHF
CDR3nt: TGTGCCAGCAGCACGCCCCCAGACAGACCTGGACCCCTCCACTTT
abundance: few
j_gene: TRBJ1-6
d_gene: .
v_gene: TRBV6-5
len: 15

CDR3aa: CATGTGGSYEQYF
CDR3nt: TGTGCCACCGGGACAGGGGGCTCCTACGAGCAGTACTTC
abundance: .
j_gene: TRBJ2-7
d_gene: TRBD1
v_gene: TRBV15
len: 13

CDR3aa: CASSEMPGGLSYGYTF
CDR3nt: TGTGCCAGCAGTGAAATGCCAGGGGGCCTCTCCTATGGCTACACCTTC
abundance: .
j_gene: TRBJ1-2
d_gene: TRBD1
v_gene: TRBV6-1
len: 16

CDR3aa: CAIERGQGETQYF
CDR3nt: TGTGCCATTGAACGGGGACAGGGAGAGACCCAGTACTTC
abundance: many
j_gene: TRBJ2-5
d_gene: TRBD1
v_gene: TRBV7-9
len: 13

CDR3aa: CASSRTGLGETQYF
CDR3nt: TGTGCCAGTAGTCGGACAGGGCTAGGAGAGACCCAGTACTTC
abundance: .
j_gene: TRBJ2-5
d_gene: TRBD1
v_gene: TRBV19
len: 14

CDR3aa: CASSLLAGGSQETQYF
CDR3nt: TGTGCCAGCAGCCTCCTAGCGGGGGGGAGCCAAGAGACCCAGTACTTC
abundance: few
j_gene: TRBJ2-5
d_gene: TRBD2
v_gene: TRBV11-3
len: 16

CDR3aa: CASSSSGGGNEQFF
CDR3nt: TGTGCCAGCAGCTCTAGCGGGGGTGGTAATGAGCAGTTCTTC
abundance: .
j_gene: TRBJ2-1
d_gene: TRBD2
v_gene: TRBV7-9
len: 14

CDR3aa: CASSPGRVISGYTF
CDR3nt: TGTGCCAGCAGCCCCGGGAGGGTGATCAGCGGCTACACCTTC
abundance: .
j_gene: TRBJ1-2
d_gene: .
v_gene: TRBV7-9
len: 14

CDR3aa: CASSLSHSNQPQHF
CDR3nt: TGTGCCAGCAGCTTAAGCCATAGCAATCAGCCCCAGCATTTT
abundance: .
j_gene: TRBJ1-5
d_gene: .
v_gene: TRBV7-2
len: 14

CDR3aa: CASSRVGGEAEKLFF
CDR3nt: TGTGCCAGCAGTCGCGTAGGGGGAGAAGCCGAAAAACTGTTTTTT
abundance: .
j_gene: TRBJ1-4
d_gene: .
v_gene: TRBV28
len: 15

CDR3aa: CASSFRGGQETQYF
CDR3nt: TGCGCCAGCAGCTTTCGGGGGGGACAAGAGACCCAGTACTTC
abundance: once
j_gene: TRBJ2-5
d_gene: TRBD2
v_gene: TRBV5-1
len: 14

CDR3aa: CASSLGQESYNEQFF
CDR3nt: TGCGCCAGCAGCTTGGGCCAGGAAAGCTACAATGAGCAGTTCTTC
abundance: .
j_gene: TRBJ2-1
d_gene: .
v_gene: TRBV5-1
len: 15

CDR3aa: CASANEAGNSPLHF
CDR3nt: TGTGCCAGCGCGAATGAGGCTGGGAATTCACCCCTCCACTTT
abundance: once
j_gene: TRBJ1-6
d_gene: .
v_gene: TRBV2
len: 14

CDR3aa: CASRASGGNTGELFF
CDR3nt: TGCGCCAGCAGGGCTAGCGGGGGGAACACCGGGGAGCTGTTTTTT
abundance: .
j_gene: TRBJ2-2
d_gene: TRBD2
v_gene: TRBV10-2
len: 15

CDR3aa: CASLRREVYNEQFF
CDR3nt: TGTGCCAGCCTCAGGCGGGAGGTTTACAATGAGCAGTTCTTC
abundance: .
j_gene: TRBJ2-1
d_gene: TRBD2
v_gene: TRBV5-6
len: 14

CDR3aa: CASWTGVSAEAFF
CDR3nt: TGTGCCAGTTGGACAGGGGTTAGCGCTGAAGCTTTCTTT
abundance: .
j_gene: TRBJ1-1
d_gene: TRBD1
v_gene: TRBV18
len: 13

CDR3aa: CASSGTGGYQPQHF
CDR3nt: TGTGCCAGCAGCGGGACAGGGGGCTATCAGCCCCAGCATTTT
abundance: once
j_gene: TRBJ1-5
d_gene: TRBD1
v_gene: TRBV2
len: 14

CDR3aa: CASSLAGLAGLGGYNEQFF
CDR3nt: TGTGCCAGCAGCTTAGCAGGCCTAGCGGGATTAGGTGGCTACAATGAGCAGTTCTTC
abundance: .
j_gene: TRBJ2-1
d_gene: TRBD2
v_gene: TRBV7-2
len: 19

CDR3aa: CASSLLQGQSYGYTF
CDR3nt: TGTGCCAGCAGTTTACTTCAGGGGCAGTCTTATGGCTACACCTTC
abundance: once
j_gene: TRBJ1-2
d_gene: .
v_gene: TRBV27
len: 15

CDR3aa: CASSGGQVIFGYTF
CDR3nt: TGTGCCAGCAGCGGGGGACAGGTCATTTTTGGCTACACCTTC
abundance: .
j_gene: TRBJ1-2
d_gene: TRBD1
v_gene: TRBV9
len: 14

CDR3aa: CASSKGEGGTGLAYGYTF
CDR3nt: TGTGCCAGCAGCAAAGGAGAAGGTGGGACAGGTCTCGCCTATGGCTACACCTTC
abundance: .
j_gene: TRBJ1-2
d_gene: .
v_gene: TRBV21-1
len: 18

CDR3aa: CASTPIGQGSYEQYF
CDR3nt: TGTGCCAGCACCCCAATAGGACAGGGTTCCTACGAGCAGTACTTC
abundance: .
j_gene: TRBJ2-7
d_gene: TRBD1
v_gene: TRBV28
len: 15